Each of the 21 T cell receptor beta chains below was sequenced from the same sample in a study of T cells in Graves' hyperthyroidism and ophthalmopathy. There were TCR beta CDR3 regions amplified from RNA transcripts. The HTBI primer set was used in a first-round RT-PCR of the TCR CDR3. TCRdb processed the multiplex PCR reads anew with MiXCR; each CDR3 protein has one entry. The table has roughly 560,000 distinct CDR3 sequences, under 15% seen once. The sequenced material came from blood. All receptors come from a woman aged 35 to 49 with Graves' ophthalmopathy.

The chain links TRBV6-1 to TRBJ2-7; 7 bases fit TRBD1. The germline gives CDR1 MNHNS, CDR2 SASEGT. The CDR3 runs to 16 residues. The junction had 11 bases not matched to a gene; V was cut back by 6 bases and J by 0 bases. CDR3 sequence: CASRDLERDSSYEQYF. The CDR3 bases are TGTGCCAGCAGAGACCTCGAACGGGACAGCTCCTACGAGCAGTACTTC.

This clonotype was recorded at least ten times. The chain combines TRBV12-5 with TRBJ1-1; D is unclear. Germline values: CDR1 LGHNT, CDR2 FRNRAP. The length of the CDR3 is 12 residues. V lost 3 bases and J lost 0, with 2 bases in between. Here the CDR3 DNA reads TGTGCTAGTGGTTTTATGAACACTGAAGCTTTCTTT. Protein product: CASGFMNTEAFF.

In this sample, this clonotype turned up many times. V and J are TRBV13 and TRBJ2-5; 12 bases line up with TRBD2. J was trimmed by 4 bases and V by 5 bases; bases with no gene match: 14. The CDR3 has 18 residues. Per germline, CDR1 PRHDT and CDR2 FYEKMQ (reference sequence). CDR3 DNA sequence: TGTGCCAGCAGCCTCCGCCACCTACTAGCGGGAGGCCCAGAGACCCAGTACTTC. Residues: CASSLRHLLAGGPETQYF. Full variable domain (outside the CDR3, taken from reference TRBV13 and TRBJ2-5): AAGVIQSPRHLIKEKRETATLKCYPIPRHDTVYWYQQGPGQDPQFLISFYEKMQSDKGSIPDRFSAQQFSDYHSELNMSSLELGDSALYFCASSLRHLLAGGPETQYFGPGTRLLVL.

This clonotype was recorded at least ten times. As DNA, the CDR3 is TGTGCCAGCAGTTACTCGAAGGCTAGCGGGTGGGGGGCCAACGTCCTGACTTTC. Translation gives CASSYSKASGWGANVLTF. This chain connects TRBV6-2 or TRBV6-3 to TRBJ2-6; 8 positions agree with TRBD2. Germline CDR1 is MNHEY and CDR2 is SVGEGT. Trimming removed 0 bases from V and 4 bases from J; junction bases left unmatched: 8. The CDR3 loop spans 18 amino acids.

Here the CDR3 DNA reads TGTGCCAGCAGGGGACAGGTCGTAGGAGGCTACACCTTC. Encoded protein: CASRGQVVGGYTF. The chain couples TRBV12-3 or TRBV12-4 to TRBJ1-2, with 8 positions matching TRBD1. V lost 6 bases, J lost 8 bases, and 8 bases stayed unmatched. CDR3 length equals 13 residues.

This clonotype was observed at least ten times. The V gene is TRBV11-2, the J gene TRBJ1-1, with a tentative D call TRBD1 (6 bases). This CDR3 has 16 amino acids. In germline, CDR1 is SGHAT, CDR2 FQNNGV. V lost 4 bases and J lost 2, with 17 bases in between. The CDR3 DNA follows: TGTGCCAGCAGCTCTCTGACAGGAGTCTCTAACACTGAAGCTTTCTTT. This gives the protein CASSSLTGVSNTEAFF.

V and J are TRBV12-3 or TRBV12-4 and TRBJ2-7; D is perhaps TRBD2 (6 bases). V was cut by 4 bases and J by 4 bases, with 14 bases left in between. The CDR3 is 14 amino acids. CDR3 coding DNA: TGTGCCAGCAGTTCAGCGGGCTTCAAATACGAGCAGTACTTC. It is translated as CASSSAGFKYEQYF.

This clonotype was recorded at least ten times. The chain has TRBV20-1 and TRBJ2-7; 9 bases agree with TRBD2. CDR3 length equals 15 residues. With V trimmed by 3 bases and J by 3 bases, 9 bases remained unmatched. CDR1 DFQATT and CDR2 SNEGSKA come from the germline V gene (reference sequence). The DNA for the CDR3 is TGCAGTGCTAGGGGATCGGGACTAGCTTACTACGAGCAGTACTTC. Protein product: CSARGSGLAYYEQYF.

This clonotype was counted at least ten times. The CDR3, as DNA: TGTGCCAGTAGTACCCCCCAGACAGTCACCTCCTACGAGCAGTACTTC. Translation gives CASSTPQTVTSYEQYF. The V call is TRBV19, the J call TRBJ2-7; D may be TRBD1 (5 bases). V was trimmed by 4 bases and J by 0 bases, leaving 16 bases between them. From germline, CDR1 is LNHDA and CDR2 SQIVND (reference sequence). The CDR3 totals 16 residues.

The chain carries TRBV2 and TRBJ2-7; 7 positions match TRBD1. The CDR3 covers 13 residues. Losses at the gene ends were 8 bases for V and 4 bases for J; bases not matched to a gene: 8. From germline, CDR1 is SNHLY and CDR2 FYNNEI. This chain's CDR3 is CASHRGVGYEQYF. The DNA for the CDR3 is TGTGCCAGCCACAGGGGTGTTGGATACGAGCAGTACTTC.

This clonotype was found many times. The rearrangement joins TRBV30 to TRBJ1-5; the D gene is possibly TRBD1 (5 bases). The V end lost 0 bases, the J end lost 6 bases, and 12 bases lay between the germline ends. This CDR3 has 14 residues. CDR1 and CDR2 (germline): GTSNPN, SVGIG (reference sequence). The CDR3 sequence is CAWSVGQGGQPQHF. CDR3 DNA sequence: TGTGCCTGGAGTGTAGGGCAGGGAGGTCAGCCCCAGCATTTT.

This clonotype was seen only once. The V gene is TRBV9, the J gene TRBJ1-1; D is perhaps TRBD1 (6 bases). CDR3 length: 15 amino acids. CDR1 SGDLS and CDR2 YYNGEE come from the germline V gene. V dropped 3 bases and J dropped 0 bases, with 12 bases sitting between them. Here the CDR3 reads CASSGQDSMNTEAFF. DNA of the CDR3: TGTGCCAGCAGCGGTCAGGACAGCATGAACACTGAAGCTTTCTTT.

This clonotype was detected ten times or more. This chain joins TRBV18 and TRBJ1-3; no reliable D call. The length of the CDR3 is 13 residues. Germline CDR1 KGHSH, CDR2 LQKENI. Trimming cost V 2 bases and J 4 bases, with 6 bases left between them. In DNA form, the CDR3 reads TGTGCCAGCTCACCATTATCCGGAAACACCATATATTTT. Protein product: CASSPLSGNTIYF.

This clonotype was observed at least ten times. The rearrangement links TRBV28 to TRBJ1-2; D is uncertain. Germline V lookup: CDR1 MDHEN, CDR2 SYDVKM. The V end lost 4 bases, the J end lost 4 bases, and 7 bases lay between the germline ends. This CDR3 is 12 amino acids long. The CDR3 coding sequence is TGTGCCAGCAGTTACACGACCTATGGCTACACCTTC. Translated: CASSYTTYGYTF.

This clonotype was detected only a few times. J is TRBJ1-2 and V is TRBV5-1, with D hard to call. The germline gives CDR1 SGHRS, CDR2 YFSETQ. The CDR3 loop spans 13 amino acids. The V end was cut by 0 bases, the J end by 6 bases, with 9 bases between. CDR3 nucleotide sequence: TGCGCCAGCAGCTTGGAAGGGTCGAATGGCTACACCTTC. It encodes CASSLEGSNGYTF.

This clonotype showed up many times. The chain uses TRBV20-1 and TRBJ2-5, with D maybe TRBD1 (6 bases). There are 13 residues in the CDR3. Germline CDR1 reads DFQATT; CDR2 reads SNEGSKA (reference sequence). V dropped 0 bases and J dropped 5 bases, with 10 bases sitting between them. The CDR3 nucleotides read TGCAGTGCTAGAGAAGGGGGTATGGAGACCCAGTACTTC. It specifies CSAREGGMETQYF.

Ten or more counts support this clonotype. This chain connects TRBV19 to TRBJ2-3, with 8 bases matching TRBD1. Germline V gene lookup returns CDR1 LNHDA and CDR2 SQIVND (reference sequence). V trimming: 8 bases; J trimming: 2 bases; junction bases outside the gene matches: 3. This CDR3 is 13 amino acids long. The CDR3: CASWDRYTDTQYF. CDR3 sequence (DNA): TGTGCCAGTTGGGACAGGTACACAGATACGCAGTATTTT. Full variable domain (missing parts from reference TRBV19 and TRBJ2-3): DGGITQSPKYLFRKEGQNVTLSCEQNLNHDAMYWYRQDPGQGLRLIYYSQIVNDFQKGDIAEGYSVSREKKESFPLTVTSAQKNPTAFYLCASWDRYTDTQYFGPGTRLTVL.

The chain carries TRBV30 and TRBJ1-6; D not resolved. CDR3 length equals 15 residues. Germline CDR1 is GTSNPN and CDR2 is SVGIG (reference sequence). Trimming stripped 3 bases from V and 0 bases from J, with 9 bases between. DNA for the CDR3: TGTGCCTGGAGCTACATGGGCTCCTATAATTCACCCCTCCACTTT. It is translated as CAWSYMGSYNSPLHF.

The rearrangement uses TRBV4-1 and TRBJ2-7; 16 positions match TRBD2. CDR1 MGHRA and CDR2 YSYEKL come from the germline V gene. The CDR3 runs to 16 residues. The ends lost 3 bases at V and 1 base at J; junction bases unmatched: 0. The CDR3 here is CASSQGLAGGSYEQYF. CDR3 in DNA: TGCGCCAGCAGCCAGGGACTAGCGGGAGGGTCCTACGAGCAGTACTTC.

This clonotype showed up many times. The chain combines TRBV9 with TRBJ2-7; 8 positions match TRBD1. Germline CDR1 reads SGDLS; CDR2 reads YYNGEE. V was pared by 4 bases and J by 5 bases, with 8 bases of the junction left unmatched. This CDR3 region has 14 residues. The CDR3 sequence is CASSPGQGFHEQYF. CDR3 coding DNA: TGTGCCAGCAGCCCCGGACAGGGATTCCACGAGCAGTACTTC.

J is TRBJ2-5 and V is TRBV6-1; D may be TRBD2 (7 bases). Germline CDR1 and CDR2: MNHNS and SASEGT. The CDR3 has 14 amino acids. Trimming left V 1 base short and J 4 bases short, with 10 bases between. CDR3 in DNA: TGTGCCAGCAGTGAAGTGAGGGGGGGAGAGACCCAGTACTTC. Its protein is CASSEVRGGETQYF.